Reported below is one T cell receptor beta chain. The data stem from a study of CD8 T cells in Susac syndrome. Trimming removed 7 bases from V and 5 bases from J, with 15 bases in between. The CDR3 sequence is 12 residues long. In germline, CDR1 is SQVTM, CDR2 ANQGSEA. The authors reverse transcribed roughly 0.5 to 1 ug RNA with random hexamers. Each CDR3 protein gets one entry after TCRdb re-called the immunoSEQ multiplex PCR reads with MiXCR. The data contain 130,000 or so distinct CDR3 sequences, roughly 76% of them seen just once; the ten biggest clones take up around 0.49%. This sequence was found in a human donor with multiple sclerosis. The material sequenced was CD8+ T cells from PBMCs. V gene TRBV29-1 combines with J gene TRBJ2-7, with TRBD1 as a possible D gene (8 bases). CDR3 residues: CSALQGGNEQYF. The CDR3, as DNA: TGCAGCGCTTTACAGGGGGGGAACGAGCAGTACTTC.